This T cell receptor beta chain was documented in a study of T cells in Graves' hyperthyroidism and ophthalmopathy. V shed 2 bases, J shed 5 bases, and the junction held 7 bases outside the gene matches. Germline-derived CDR1 and CDR2 are MNHEY and SMNVEV (reference sequence). The CDR3 is 15 amino acids. The study excluded patients with uncontrolled infection, other autoimmune disease, pregnancy or lactation. General study results and limits: Most expanded thyroid clonotypes above 0.001 recurred in blood. The model foresaw ophthalmopathy a median roughly 6 months prior to onset.

RNA transcripts were the template for amplifying TCR beta CDR3 regions. When the TCR CDR3 underwent first-round RT-PCR, the HTBI primer set was used. A single record per CDR3 protein comes from TCRdb applying MiXCR to the multiplex PCR reads. Of about 420,000 distinct CDR3 sequences listed, about 15% were seen once; the top ten hold 12% to 15%. This clonotype was seen ten or more times. Its specificity is unknown. The chain combines TRBV27 with TRBJ2-7; the match to TRBD2 covers 9 bases. The TCR was taken from a woman aged 18-29 years with Graves' hyperthyroidism. The specimen sequenced was blood. The DNA for the CDR3 is TGTGCCAGCAGTTTAAGCGGGAGGTTTGGTGACGAGCAGTACTTC. Its protein is CASSLSGRFGDEQYF.